This is a list of T cell receptor beta chains from one sample in a study of blood T cell repertoires in COVID-19. Assay used: immunoSEQ multiplex PCR; TCRdb lists only in-frame clones, some missing. Of about 130,000 clones listed, 81% were seen once; the top ten hold roughly 15%. Sequenced: peripheral blood. The receptor set was obtained from a man between 25 and 39 years old with COVID-19, enrolled during active disease. CDR3s include the opening cysteine and the closing phenylalanine or tryptophan. The order of the fields is CDR3 length, V gene, CDR3 protein.

16 | TRBV3-1/TRBV3-2 | CASSPSGTLSYNEQFF
14 | TRBV30 | CAWSAGIGQETQYF
14 | TRBV30 | CAWGRTTMNTEAFF
16 | TRBV6-2/TRBV6-3 | CASSYPAGGPGETQYF
15 | TRBV6-2/TRBV6-3 | CASSPTSEGGETQYF
15 | TRBV25-1 | CASSEGTSGIDTQYF
16 | TRBV19 | CASSTGTSGGDNEQFF
15 | TRBV28 | CASSLQAGFPYEQYF
14 | TRBV7-9 | CASSNSGQGYGYTF
12 | TRBV7-9 | CASSLAGHEQYF
17 | TRBV4-1 | CASSPVLWDSGNYGYTF
14 | TRBV28 | CASSLSGGHQPQHF
14 | TRBV7-2 | CASSTGYSNQPQHF
14 | TRBV7-8 | CASSLTEGAYGYTF
15 | TRBV7-9 | CASSLETGGTGELFF
14 | TRBV18 | CASSQRQGANGYTF
15 | TRBV18 | CASSPQDRGSSEAFF
15 | TRBV7-2 | CASSAGYQVNEKLFF
16 | TRBV28 | CASSFGRTTVGETQYF
15 | TRBV5-6 | CASSLGSNPQETQYF
18 | TRBV9 | CASSAGDSGGAPSSLQFF
18 | TRBV7-2 | CASSLARFSGGAKDTQYF
13 | TRBV27 | CASGQLGGTEAFF
18 | TRBV4-2 | CASSQTGTSGVTQETQYF
13 | TRBV6-1 | CASSEESYNEQFF
15 | TRBV6-5 | CASSFTGPGGETQYF
14 | TRBV27 | CASSFGLNTGELFF
14 | TRBV7-2 | CASSLKWGDSPLHF
16 | TRBV28 | CASSSLDRATNEKLFF